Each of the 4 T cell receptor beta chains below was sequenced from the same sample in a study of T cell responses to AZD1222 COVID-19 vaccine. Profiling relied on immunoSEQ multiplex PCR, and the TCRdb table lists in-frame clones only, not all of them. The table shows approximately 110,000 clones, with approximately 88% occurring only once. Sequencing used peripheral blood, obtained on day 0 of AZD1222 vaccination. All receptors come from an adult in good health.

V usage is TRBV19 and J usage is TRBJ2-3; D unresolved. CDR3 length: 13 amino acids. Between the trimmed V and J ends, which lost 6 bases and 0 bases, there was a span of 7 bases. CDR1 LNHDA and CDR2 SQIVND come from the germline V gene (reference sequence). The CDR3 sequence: CASSRFSTDTQYF. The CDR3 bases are TGTGCCAGTAGCCGTTTCAGCACAGATACGCAGTATTTT.

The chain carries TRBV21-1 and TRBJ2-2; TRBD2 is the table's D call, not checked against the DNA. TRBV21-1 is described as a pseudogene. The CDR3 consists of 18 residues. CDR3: CASSIGLAGAPRTGELFF. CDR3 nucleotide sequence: TGTGCCAGCAGCATCGGACTAGCGGGGGCCCCTAGGACCGGGGAGCTGTTTTTT.

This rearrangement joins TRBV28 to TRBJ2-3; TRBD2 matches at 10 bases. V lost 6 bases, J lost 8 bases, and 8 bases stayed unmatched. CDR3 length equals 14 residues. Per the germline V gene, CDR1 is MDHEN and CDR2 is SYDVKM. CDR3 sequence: CASRAGTSEGTQYF. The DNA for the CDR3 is TGTGCCAGCAGGGCCGGGACTAGCGAGGGTACGCAGTATTTT.

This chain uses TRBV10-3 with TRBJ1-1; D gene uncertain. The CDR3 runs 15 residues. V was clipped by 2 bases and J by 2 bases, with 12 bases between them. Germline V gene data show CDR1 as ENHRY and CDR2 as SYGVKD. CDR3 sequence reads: CAISEESERNTEAFF. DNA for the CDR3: TGTGCCATCAGTGAGGAGTCTGAGAGAAACACTGAAGCTTTCTTT.